These 15 T cell receptor beta chains originate from one sample sequenced in a study of T cells after yellow fever vaccination. One entry per CDR3 protein results from TCRdb running MiXCR on the 5' RACE reads. Here the sample spans just under 600,000 distinct CDR3 sequences, approximately 15% being singletons. This specimen consisted of PBMCs, obtained on the day of the yellow fever booster vaccination. The source is a young man who received the YFV17D yellow fever vaccine.

This clonotype has a handful of counts. The chain couples TRBV24-1 to TRBJ2-5; D is possibly TRBD2 (6 bases). This CDR3 region has 13 residues. Germline CDR1 and CDR2: KGHDR and SFDVKD. V was cut by 6 bases and J by 3 bases, with 10 bases left in between. This CDR3 is CATSLTGEETQYF. The DNA for the CDR3 is TGTGCCACCAGTCTGACGGGGGAAGAGACCCAGTACTTC.

This chain connects TRBV9 to TRBJ2-7, with a possible D match to TRBD1 (6 bases). This CDR3 region has 14 residues. The germline gives CDR1 SGDLS, CDR2 YYNGEE. Trimming pared 3 bases from V and 3 bases from J, leaving 13 bases between. This CDR3 is CASSAQGLGYEQYF. CDR3 bases: TGTGCCAGCAGCGCACAGGGCTTGGGCTACGAGCAGTACTTC.

This clonotype was observed a few times. The genes are TRBV3-1 and TRBJ1-1; D gene unclear. The V and J ends lost 3 bases and 2 bases respectively, with 4 bases between them. The germline gives CDR1 LGHDT, CDR2 YNNKEL (reference sequence). This CDR3 region has 12 residues. CDR3 protein: CASSHYNTEAFF. The CDR3 DNA reads TGTGCCAGCAGCCACTACAACACTGAAGCTTTCTTT.

This chain connects TRBV6-2 or TRBV6-3 to TRBJ2-2; D remains unclear. Trimming stripped 4 bases from V and 0 bases from J, with 6 bases between. Germline-derived CDR1 and CDR2 are MNHEY and SVGEGT. The CDR3 is made up of 14 amino acids. The CDR3 nucleotides are TGTGCCAGCAGTTCCCCGACGAACACCGGGGAGCTGTTTTTT. Translated: CASSSPTNTGELFF.

This clonotype was seen more than once but under ten times. The chain is built from TRBV29-1 and TRBJ2-5, with TRBD2 as a possible D gene (6 bases). Germline V gives CDR1 SQVTM, CDR2 ANQGSEA. The CDR3 runs to 13 residues. The V end was cut by 3 bases, the J end by 3 bases, with 11 bases between. CDR3 DNA sequence: TGCAGCGTTGATGGTTGGGGGGAAGAGACCCAGTACTTC. As protein: CSVDGWGEETQYF.

In its sample, this clonotype was seen a few times. The J gene is TRBJ2-7, the V gene TRBV20-1; 11 bases agree with TRBD2. Germline V gives CDR1 DFQATT, CDR2 SNEGSKA (reference sequence). This CDR3 is 14 amino acids long. Losses at the gene ends were 5 bases for V and 1 base for J; bases not matched to a gene: 4. The CDR3 nucleotides read TGCAGTGCTGGGGGGACTAGCGGATCCTACGAGCAGTACTTC. Protein: CSAGGTSGSYEQYF.

This clonotype occurred a few times. CDR3 nucleotide sequence: TGTGCCGGCCGCGGGGCGGGAGATACGCAGTATTTT. Translating gives CAGRGAGDTQYF. This rearrangement joins TRBV30 to TRBJ2-3; D perhaps matches TRBD2 (6 bases). With 8 bases removed from V and 5 bases from J, the gap between germline ends came to 14 bases. Germline V gene sequence: CDR1 GTSNPN, CDR2 SVGIG (reference sequence). The CDR3 is 12 residues long.

The rearrangement uses TRBV20-1 and TRBJ2-7; TRBD1 is a possible D gene (7 bases). V was clipped by 0 bases and J by 7 bases, with 22 bases between them. The CDR3 totals 16 residues. Looked up from germline, CDR1 is DFQATT and CDR2 is SNEGSKA (reference sequence). This chain's CDR3 is CSARDARAGGFGEQYF. The DNA for the CDR3 is TGCAGTGCTAGAGATGCGAGGGCAGGGGGGTTTGGGGAGCAGTACTTC.

The rearrangement uses TRBV4-1 and TRBJ1-4; D unclear. The V end was cut by 1 base, the J end by 7 bases, with 13 bases between. CDR3 size: 15 residues. Per the germline V gene, CDR1 is MGHRA and CDR2 is YSYEKL. CDR3 nucleotides: TGCGCCAGCAGCCAAGGGCCCTTAGGACCTGAAAAACTGTTTTTT. Protein: CASSQGPLGPEKLFF.

This clonotype was counted between two and nine times. This chain joins TRBV12-3 or TRBV12-4 and TRBJ2-1, with a possible D match to TRBD1 (6 bases). Deletions cut 4 bases from V and 2 bases from J, with 24 bases between. This CDR3 has 19 amino acids. CDR3 amino acids: CASSSRSSGPSGAYNEQFF. The CDR3, as DNA: TGTGCCAGCAGTTCTCGGTCCAGCGGTCCCTCAGGGGCCTACAATGAGCAGTTCTTC.

This clonotype was found many times. The V and J genes are TRBV6-2 or TRBV6-3 and TRBJ2-7; tentatively, D is TRBD1 or TRBD2 (5 bases each). From germline, CDR1 is MNHEY and CDR2 SVGEGT. V was cut by 2 bases and J by 1 base, with 12 bases left in between. The CDR3 length is 15 residues. CDR3 DNA sequence: TGTGCCAGCAGTTACGGGGGTAGTACATCCTACGAGCAGTACTTC. This gives the protein CASSYGGSTSYEQYF.

This clonotype came up once. The rearrangement joins TRBV4-2 to TRBJ2-7; D remains ambiguous. Germline values: CDR1 LGHNA, CDR2 YNFKEQ. Trimming took 8 bases from V and 5 from J, leaving 16 bases between them. The CDR3 has 13 residues. The CDR3 nucleotides read TGTGCCAGCGGCCCCGGGCCTCACGACGAGCAGTACTTC. Translation gives CASGPGPHDEQYF.

This clonotype was recorded a few times. The V gene is TRBV29-1, the J gene TRBJ1-1; D is ambiguous. Germline CDR1 SQVTM, CDR2 ANQGSEA. V was trimmed by 7 bases and J by 4 bases, leaving 7 bases between them. This CDR3 comprises 10 residues. The CDR3, as DNA: TGCAGCGGCGGGGTCACTGAAGCTTTCTTT. As protein: CSGGVTEAFF. Together with reference TRBV29-1 and TRBJ1-1, the CDR3 gives the full variable domain: SAVISQKPSRDICQRGTSLTIQCQVDSQVTMMFWYRQQPGQSLTLIATANQGSEATYESGFVIDKFPISRPNLTFSTLTVSNMSPEDSSIYLCSGGVTEAFFGQGTRLTVV.

This clonotype occurred a few times. The chain uses TRBV5-4 and TRBJ2-7; a possible D gene is TRBD1 (6 bases). CDR1 and CDR2 (germline): SGHNT, YYREEE (reference sequence). This CDR3 contains 15 residues. The V end was cut by 4 bases, the J end by 0 bases, with 14 bases between. The CDR3 region is CASSKQGTASYEQYF. CDR3 in DNA: TGTGCCAGCAGCAAACAGGGAACTGCCTCCTACGAGCAGTACTTC. The entire variable domain, with the rest obtained from reference TRBV5-4 and TRBJ2-7, is as follows: ETGVTQSPTHLIKTRGQQVTLRCSSQSGHNTVSWYQQALGQGPQFIFQYYREEENGRGNFPPRFSGLQFPNYSSELNVNALELDDSALYLCASSKQGTASYEQYFGPGTRLTVT.

A few counts support this clonotype. J is TRBJ1-1 and V is TRBV29-1, with a possible D match to TRBD1 (6 bases). The V end was cut by 8 bases, the J end by 10 bases, with 14 bases between. This CDR3 comprises 10 residues. CDR1 and CDR2 (germline): SQVTM, ANQGSEA. CDR3 nucleotides: TGCAGCCCCAGACGGGGGGCAGCTTTCTTT. The encoded protein is CSPRRGAAFF.